The source of this T cell receptor (beta chain) is a study of early T cells in non-severe SARS-CoV-2 infection. Unique molecular identifiers were added to individual cDNA molecules. From the 5' RACE reads, TCRdb called clonotypes with MiXCR, one entry per CDR3 protein. The profile covers approximately 69,000 distinct CDR3 sequences, with 9.5% appearing a single time and 5.5% to 7% taken by the ten largest. Germline-derived CDR1 and CDR2 are SGHTA and FQGNSA. Trimming cost V 8 bases and J 2 bases; bases outside gene matches: 7. The CDR3 is 14 amino acids. This clonotype was seen ten or more times. Sequenced input: whole blood. The chain links TRBV7-2 to TRBJ2-7, with TRBD2 matching over 9 bases. This clonotype was sampled from an adult who was a healthcare worker with PCR-confirmed SARS-CoV-2 infection or an uninfected control (not recorded which). In DNA form, the CDR3 reads TGTGCCAGCGGCACGACTAGCGGACCCTACGAGCAGTACTTC. Encoded protein: CASGTTSGPYEQYF.